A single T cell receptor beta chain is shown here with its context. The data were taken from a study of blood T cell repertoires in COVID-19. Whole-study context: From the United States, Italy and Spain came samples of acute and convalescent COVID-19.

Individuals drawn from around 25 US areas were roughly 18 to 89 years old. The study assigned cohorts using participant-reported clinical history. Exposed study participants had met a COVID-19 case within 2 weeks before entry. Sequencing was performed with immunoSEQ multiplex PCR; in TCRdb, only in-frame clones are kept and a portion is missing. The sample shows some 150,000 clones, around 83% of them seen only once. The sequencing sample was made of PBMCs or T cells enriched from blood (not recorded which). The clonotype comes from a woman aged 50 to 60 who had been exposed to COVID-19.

The CDR3 sequence is CASSLAATSGNTIYF. The CDR3 bases are TGTGCCAGCAGCTTAGCAGCTACCTCGGGAAACACCATATATTTT. The genes are TRBV7-2 and TRBJ1-3; no definite D call. CDR1 SGHTA and CDR2 FQGNSA come from the germline V gene. The CDR3 spans 15 residues. V dropped 0 bases and J dropped 4 bases, with 10 bases sitting between them.